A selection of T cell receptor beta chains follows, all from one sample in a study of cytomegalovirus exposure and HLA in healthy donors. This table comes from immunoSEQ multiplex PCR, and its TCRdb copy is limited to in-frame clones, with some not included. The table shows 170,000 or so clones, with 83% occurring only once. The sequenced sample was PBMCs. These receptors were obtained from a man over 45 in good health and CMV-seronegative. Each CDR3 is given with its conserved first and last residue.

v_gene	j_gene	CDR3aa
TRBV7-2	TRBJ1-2	CASSLGGRAGYTF
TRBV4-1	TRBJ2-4	CASSQERVFAKNIQYF
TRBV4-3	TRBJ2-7	CASSPGAGGPHEQYF
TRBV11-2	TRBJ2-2	CASSILQNTGELFF
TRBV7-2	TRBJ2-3	CASSQHWEDTQYF
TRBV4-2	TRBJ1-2	CASSPGQGAGYTF
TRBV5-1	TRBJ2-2	CASSLAMGSTGELFF
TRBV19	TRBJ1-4	CASSPQGLANEKLFF
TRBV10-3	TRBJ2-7	CAISASGGNSYEQYF
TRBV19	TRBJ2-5	CASSHSSGSRGETQYF